This TCR beta chain was identified in a study of T cells after yellow fever vaccination. Study-level findings and limits: A large majority of primary-vaccination clones showed up again after the booster (roughly 95% CD4, approximately 90% CD8).

A single record per CDR3 protein comes from TCRdb applying MiXCR to the 5' RACE reads. The sample has about 13,000 distinct CDR3 sequences, under 5.5% seen once. Per the germline V gene, CDR1 is SGHTA and CDR2 is FQGNSA. The CDR3 consists of 13 residues. This clonotype was recorded at least ten times. The sequence came from a man aged 25-45 years who received the YFV17D yellow fever vaccine. V and J are TRBV7-2 and TRBJ1-1; TRBD1 might be the D (6 bases). This material consisted of PBMCs, either bulk or a sorted T-cell subset (CD4+, CD8+, memory, or dextramer-sorted; not recorded which), taken 45 days after the yellow fever booster vaccination. CDR3 region: CVSSGPGVVEAFF. The CDR3 DNA reads as TGTGTCTCCTCCGGCCCAGGGGTCGTTGAAGCTTTCTTT.